The T cell receptor (beta chain) under discussion was sequenced for a study of blood T cell repertoires in COVID-19. Across the study: Whether acute or convalescent, the COVID-19 samples came from the United States, Italy and Spain. PBMCs, B-cell-depleted T cells, or T cells were the source of the cDNA or gDNA that made up the material.

As originally analysed: Researchers report that nucleated cell counts were estimated from reference gene primer amplification. Data came from immunoSEQ multiplex PCR; TCRdb stores just in-frame clones and leaves some out. Clone size and V and J calls were adopted from that table, with D and trimming inferred from the DNA. The sample yields about 200,000 clones, approximately 85% seen once. The V end was cut by 2 bases, the J end by 11 bases, with 16 bases between. The CDR3 has 13 residues. Looked up from germline, CDR1 is GTSNPN and CDR2 is SVGIG (reference sequence). This chain joins TRBV30 and TRBJ1-5; possible D gene TRBD1, 6 bases. The clonotype originates from a man between 60 and 75 years old with acute or convalescent COVID-19. The specimen sequenced was peripheral blood. CDR3 nucleotides: TGTGCCTGGAGTCCCGGGACACAGGTCGCCCAGCATTTT. Residues: CAWSPGTQVAQHF.